The sequence of this TCR beta chain was determined in a study of OX40 agonist ivuxolimab in advanced cancers. Only one count was recorded for this clone. The data were produced by immunoSEQ multiplex PCR, yet TCRdb's version contains in-frame clones alone and is incomplete. Here the sample spans some 40,000 clones, approximately 80% being singletons. The germline V gene encodes CDR1 PRHDT and CDR2 FYEKMQ (reference sequence). There are 14 residues in the CDR3. V was pared by 5 bases and J by 7 bases, with 12 bases between. The starting material was CD4+ or CD8+ T cells sorted from blood, obtained in a trial of the OX40 agonist ivuxolimab. The V call is TRBV13, the J call TRBJ1-6, with no clear D. This clonotype originated in an adult with an advanced solid tumor such as melanoma, head and neck, liver or kidney cancer. CDR3 residues: CASSPRRLNSPLHF. CDR3 DNA: TGTGCCAGCAGCCCGCGGAGACTGAATTCACCCCTCCACTTT. Together with reference TRBV13 and TRBJ1-6, the CDR3 gives the full variable domain: AAGVIQSPRHLIKEKRETATLKCYPIPRHDTVYWYQQGPGQDPQFLISFYEKMQSDKGSIPDRFSAQQFSDYHSELNMSSLELGDSALYFCASSPRRLNSPLHFGNGTRLTVT.